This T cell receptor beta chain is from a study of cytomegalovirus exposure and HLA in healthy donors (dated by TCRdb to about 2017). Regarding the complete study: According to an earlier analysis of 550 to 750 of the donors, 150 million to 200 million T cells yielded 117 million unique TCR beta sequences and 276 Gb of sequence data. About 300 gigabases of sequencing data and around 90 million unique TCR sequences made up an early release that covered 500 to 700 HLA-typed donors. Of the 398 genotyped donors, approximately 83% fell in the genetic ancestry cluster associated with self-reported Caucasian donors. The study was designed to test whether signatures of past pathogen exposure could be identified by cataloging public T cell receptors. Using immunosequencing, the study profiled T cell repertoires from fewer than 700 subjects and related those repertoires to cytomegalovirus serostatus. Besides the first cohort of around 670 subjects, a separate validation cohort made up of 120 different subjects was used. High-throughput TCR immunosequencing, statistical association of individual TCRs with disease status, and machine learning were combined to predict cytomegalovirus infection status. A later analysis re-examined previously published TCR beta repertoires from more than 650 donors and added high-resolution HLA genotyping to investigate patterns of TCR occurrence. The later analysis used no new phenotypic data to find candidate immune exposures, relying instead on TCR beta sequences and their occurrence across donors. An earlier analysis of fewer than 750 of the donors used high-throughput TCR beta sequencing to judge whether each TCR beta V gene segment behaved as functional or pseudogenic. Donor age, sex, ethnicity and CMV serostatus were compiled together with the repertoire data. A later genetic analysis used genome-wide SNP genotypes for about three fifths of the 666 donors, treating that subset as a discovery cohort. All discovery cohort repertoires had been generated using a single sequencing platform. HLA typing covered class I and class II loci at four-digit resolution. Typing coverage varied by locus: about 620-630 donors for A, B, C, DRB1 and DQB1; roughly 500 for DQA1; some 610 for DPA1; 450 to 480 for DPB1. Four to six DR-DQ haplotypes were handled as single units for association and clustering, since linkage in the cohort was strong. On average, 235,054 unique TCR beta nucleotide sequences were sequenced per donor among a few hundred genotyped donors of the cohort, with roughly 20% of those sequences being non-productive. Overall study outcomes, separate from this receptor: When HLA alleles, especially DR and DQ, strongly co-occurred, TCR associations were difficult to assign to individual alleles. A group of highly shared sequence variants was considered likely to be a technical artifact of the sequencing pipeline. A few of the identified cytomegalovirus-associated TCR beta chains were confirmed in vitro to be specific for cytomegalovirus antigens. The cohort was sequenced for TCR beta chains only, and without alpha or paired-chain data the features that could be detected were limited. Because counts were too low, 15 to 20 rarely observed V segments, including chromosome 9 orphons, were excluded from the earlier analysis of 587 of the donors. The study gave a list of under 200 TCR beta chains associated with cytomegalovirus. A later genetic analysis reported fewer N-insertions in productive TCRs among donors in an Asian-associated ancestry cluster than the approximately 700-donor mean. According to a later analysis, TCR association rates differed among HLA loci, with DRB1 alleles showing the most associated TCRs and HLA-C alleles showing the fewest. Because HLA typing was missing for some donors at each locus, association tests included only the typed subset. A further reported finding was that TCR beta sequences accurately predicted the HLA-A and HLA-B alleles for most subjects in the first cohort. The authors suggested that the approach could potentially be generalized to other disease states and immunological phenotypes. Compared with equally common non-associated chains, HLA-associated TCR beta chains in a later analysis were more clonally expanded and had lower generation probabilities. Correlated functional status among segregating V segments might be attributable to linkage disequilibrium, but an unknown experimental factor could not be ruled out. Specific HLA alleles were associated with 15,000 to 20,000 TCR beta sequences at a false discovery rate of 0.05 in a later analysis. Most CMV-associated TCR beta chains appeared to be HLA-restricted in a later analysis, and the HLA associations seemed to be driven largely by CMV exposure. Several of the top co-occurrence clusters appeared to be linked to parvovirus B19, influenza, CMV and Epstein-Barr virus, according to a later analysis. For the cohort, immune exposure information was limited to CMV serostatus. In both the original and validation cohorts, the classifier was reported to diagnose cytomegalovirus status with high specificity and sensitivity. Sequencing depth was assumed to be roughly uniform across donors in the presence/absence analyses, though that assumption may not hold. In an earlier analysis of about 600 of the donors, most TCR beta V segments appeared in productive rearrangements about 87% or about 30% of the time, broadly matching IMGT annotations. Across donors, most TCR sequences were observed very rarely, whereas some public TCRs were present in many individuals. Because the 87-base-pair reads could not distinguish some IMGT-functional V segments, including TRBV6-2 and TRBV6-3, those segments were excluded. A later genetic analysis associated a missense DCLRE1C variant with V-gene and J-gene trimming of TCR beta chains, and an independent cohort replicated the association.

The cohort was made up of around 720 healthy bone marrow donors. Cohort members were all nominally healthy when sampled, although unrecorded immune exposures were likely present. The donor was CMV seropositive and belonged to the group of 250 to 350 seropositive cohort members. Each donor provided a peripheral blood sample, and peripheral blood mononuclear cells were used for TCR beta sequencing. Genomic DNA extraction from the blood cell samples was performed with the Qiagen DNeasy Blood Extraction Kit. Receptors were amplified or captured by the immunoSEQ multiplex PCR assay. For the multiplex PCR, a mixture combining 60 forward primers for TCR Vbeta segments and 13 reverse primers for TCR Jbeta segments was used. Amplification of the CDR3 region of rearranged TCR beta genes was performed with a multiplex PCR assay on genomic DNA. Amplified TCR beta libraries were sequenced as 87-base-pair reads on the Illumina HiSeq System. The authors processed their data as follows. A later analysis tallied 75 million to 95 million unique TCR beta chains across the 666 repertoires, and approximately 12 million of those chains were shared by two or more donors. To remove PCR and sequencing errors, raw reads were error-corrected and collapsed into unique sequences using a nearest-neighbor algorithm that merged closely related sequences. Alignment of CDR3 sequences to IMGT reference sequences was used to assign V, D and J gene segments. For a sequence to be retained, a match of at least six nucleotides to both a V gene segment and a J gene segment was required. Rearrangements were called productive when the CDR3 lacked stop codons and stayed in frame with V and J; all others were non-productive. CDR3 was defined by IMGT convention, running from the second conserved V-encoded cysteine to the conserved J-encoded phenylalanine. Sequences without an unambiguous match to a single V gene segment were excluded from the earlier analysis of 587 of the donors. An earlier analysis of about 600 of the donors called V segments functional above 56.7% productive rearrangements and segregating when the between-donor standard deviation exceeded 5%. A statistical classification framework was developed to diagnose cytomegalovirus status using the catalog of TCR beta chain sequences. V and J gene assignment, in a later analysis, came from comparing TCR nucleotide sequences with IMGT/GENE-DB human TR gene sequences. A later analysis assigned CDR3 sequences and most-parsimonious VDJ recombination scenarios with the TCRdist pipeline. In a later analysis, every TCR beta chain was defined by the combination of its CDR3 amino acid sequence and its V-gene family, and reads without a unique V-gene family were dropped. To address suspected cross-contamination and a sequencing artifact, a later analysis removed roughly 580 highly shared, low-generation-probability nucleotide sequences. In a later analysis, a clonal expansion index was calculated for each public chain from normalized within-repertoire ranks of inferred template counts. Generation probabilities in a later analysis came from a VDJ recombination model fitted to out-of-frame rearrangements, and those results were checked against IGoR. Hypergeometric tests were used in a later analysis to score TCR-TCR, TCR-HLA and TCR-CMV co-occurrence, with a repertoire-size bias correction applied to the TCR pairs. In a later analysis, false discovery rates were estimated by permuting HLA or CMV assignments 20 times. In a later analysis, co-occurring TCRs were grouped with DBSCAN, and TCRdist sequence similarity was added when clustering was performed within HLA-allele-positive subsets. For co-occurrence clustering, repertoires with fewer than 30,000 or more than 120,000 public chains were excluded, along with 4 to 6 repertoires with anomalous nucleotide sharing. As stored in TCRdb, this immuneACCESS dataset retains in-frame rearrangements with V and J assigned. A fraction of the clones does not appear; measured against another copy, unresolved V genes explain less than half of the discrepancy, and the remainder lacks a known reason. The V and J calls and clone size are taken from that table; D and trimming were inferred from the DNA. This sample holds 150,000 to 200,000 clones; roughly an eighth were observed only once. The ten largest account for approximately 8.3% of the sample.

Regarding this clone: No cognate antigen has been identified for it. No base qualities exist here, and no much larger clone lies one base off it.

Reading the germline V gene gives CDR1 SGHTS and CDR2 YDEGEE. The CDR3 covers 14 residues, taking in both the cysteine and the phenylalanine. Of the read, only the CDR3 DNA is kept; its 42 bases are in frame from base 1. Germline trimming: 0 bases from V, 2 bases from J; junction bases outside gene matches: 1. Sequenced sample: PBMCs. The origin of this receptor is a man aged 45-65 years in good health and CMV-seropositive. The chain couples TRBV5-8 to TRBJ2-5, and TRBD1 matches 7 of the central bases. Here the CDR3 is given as CASSLGQGQETQYF. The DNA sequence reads TGTGCCAGCAGCTTGGGACAGGGACAAGAGACCCAGTACTTC.